Below are 23 T cell receptor beta chains sequenced from a single sample in a study of shared clonotypes between healthy human individuals. Data came from immunoSEQ multiplex PCR; TCRdb stores just in-frame clones and leaves some out. The repertoire includes some 2.1 million clones, roughly 94% of them detected once, and 0.13% sits in the top ten. The sample taken for sequencing was naive CD4+ T cells sorted from blood. Indicated subset: CD45RA+ positively selected. The source of these receptors is a man aged 18 to 29 in good health.

Remarks on this clone: The sample has other DNA sequences that encode this CDR3 too. V gene TRBV27 combines with J gene TRBJ1-1; D may be TRBD1 (5 bases). Trimming pared 5 bases from V and 0 bases from J, leaving 10 bases between. There are 14 residues in the CDR3. Germline V gives CDR1 MNHEY, CDR2 SMNVEV (reference sequence). The chain's CDR3 is CASSPGTLNTEAFF. CDR3 DNA sequence: TGTGCCAGCAGTCCCGGGACGCTGAACACTGAAGCTTTCTTT.

Regarding this clone: This CDR3 is also generated by other DNA sequences in the sample. This rearrangement joins TRBV7-9 to TRBJ1-3, with D unclear. CDR3 size: 15 residues. Germline assignment: CDR1 SEHNR and CDR2 FQNEAQ (reference sequence). V lost 3 bases to trimming and J lost 0 bases, with 9 bases between them. CDR3 bases: TGTGCCAGCAGCTTGGACCGGTACTCTGGAAACACCATATATTTT. Protein product: CASSLDRYSGNTIYF.

The genes are TRBV6-5 and TRBJ1-2; TRBD1 matches 10 bases. Germline V gene lookup returns CDR1 MNHEY and CDR2 SVGAGI. The CDR3 is 15 residues long. The ends lost 5 bases at V and 4 bases at J; junction bases unmatched: 7. CDR3 region: CASSRSDRGPYGYTF. The CDR3 nucleotides read TGTGCCAGCAGTAGATCTGACAGGGGGCCCTATGGCTACACCTTC.

CDR3 loop: CASSLVASGANVLTF. The CDR3 nucleotides read TGTGCCAGCAGCTTGGTGGCTTCTGGGGCCAACGTCCTGACTTTC. The chain is built from TRBV7-2 and TRBJ2-6; D is unclear. The CDR3 contains 15 residues. Deletions cut 3 bases from V and 1 base from J, with 7 bases between. From germline, CDR1 is SGHTA and CDR2 FQGNSA.

This chain joins TRBV6-6 and TRBJ2-7; no clear D gene. In germline, CDR1 is MNHNY, CDR2 SVGAGI (reference sequence). The CDR3 totals 13 residues. V lost 6 bases and J 1 base, leaving 10 bases between the germline ends. CDR3 residues: CASSQPISYEQYF. Written as DNA, the CDR3 is TGTGCCAGCAGCCAACCCATTTCCTACGAGCAGTACTTC.

This clone came up once. V is TRBV5-1 and J is TRBJ1-1; D is uncertain. There are 16 residues in the CDR3. Per the germline V gene, CDR1 is SGHRS and CDR2 is YFSETQ. V lost 0 bases, J lost 6 bases, and 18 bases lay in between. The CDR3 reads CASSLAQTRQTPEAFF. The DNA for the CDR3 is TGCGCCAGCAGCTTGGCCCAGACCAGGCAGACTCCTGAAGCTTTCTTT.

The genes are TRBV2 and TRBJ1-4, with 7 bases matching TRBD1. Trimming cost V 4 bases and J 0 bases; bases outside gene matches: 8. Looked up from germline, CDR1 is SNHLY and CDR2 is FYNNEI. CDR3 size: 17 residues. CDR3 DNA: TGTGCCAGCAGTGTGAAAGGACAGGCTGCAACTAATGAAAAACTGTTTTTT. Translation: CASSVKGQAATNEKLFF.

This clone occurred once. The chain employs TRBV5-4 and TRBJ1-1, with unresolved D. The germline V gene encodes CDR1 SGHNT and CDR2 YYREEE (reference sequence). Trimming shortened V by 0 bases and J by 1 base, and 10 bases separated the two germline ends. CDR3 length equals 15 residues. The CDR3 DNA reads TGTGCCAGCAGCTTGGGCGTTCGGGGGAACACTGAAGCTTTCTTT. Translating it yields CASSLGVRGNTEAFF. Full variable domain (outside the CDR3, taken from reference TRBV5-4 and TRBJ1-1): ETGVTQSPTHLIKTRGQQVTLRCSSQSGHNTVSWYQQALGQGPQFIFQYYREEENGRGNFPPRFSGLQFPNYSSELNVNALELDDSALYLCASSLGVRGNTEAFFGQGTRLTVV.

With respect to this clone: A read error may explain this, as a much larger clone is one base away. The gene calls are TRBV30 and TRBJ2-1, with TRBD2 identical over 11 bases. Germline values: CDR1 GTSNPN, CDR2 SVGIG (reference sequence). The CDR3 extends over 16 amino acids. CDR3 in amino acids: CAWSVSSGRAYNERFF. CDR3 sequence (DNA): TGTGCCTGGAGTGTCAGTAGCGGGAGGGCCTACAATGAGCGGTTCTTC.

This sequence joins TRBV7-9 and TRBJ1-1, with D possibly being TRBD1 (5 bases). V dropped 3 bases and J dropped 7 bases, with 18 bases sitting between them. The CDR3 has 15 residues. Germline V gene sequence: CDR1 SEHNR, CDR2 FQNEAQ (reference sequence). The CDR3 nucleotides read TGTGCCAGCAGCTTTGGTCAGGGTCGGTTAGGTGAAGCTTTCTTT. Protein: CASSFGQGRLGEAFF.

Comment on this clone: Distinct nucleotide sequences in the sample also encode this CDR3. This chain connects TRBV5-1 to TRBJ2-7; D gene uncertain. The CDR3 loop spans 11 amino acids. Germline values: CDR1 SGHRS, CDR2 YFSETQ. V was cut by 0 bases and J by 4 bases, with 2 bases left in between. This CDR3 is CASSLAYEQYF. For the CDR3, the DNA is TGCGCCAGCAGCTTGGCTTACGAGCAGTACTTC.

The chain carries TRBV6-1 and TRBJ1-2; 7 positions match TRBD1. Germline V gene lookup returns CDR1 MNHNS and CDR2 SASEGT. Trimming took 4 bases from V and 4 from J; bases not matched to a gene: 9. This CDR3 has 15 residues. The CDR3: CASSVQTGSGYGYTF. CDR3 sequence (DNA): TGTGCCAGCAGTGTTCAGACAGGGTCAGGCTATGGCTACACCTTC.

The chain links TRBV19 to TRBJ1-6; D unclear. This CDR3 region has 11 residues. The germline CDR1 and CDR2 sequences are LNHDA and SQIVND (reference sequence). Trimming pared 6 bases from V and 8 bases from J, leaving 5 bases between. The CDR3 sequence is CASSSDSPLHF. The CDR3 DNA reads TGTGCCAGTAGCTCGGATTCACCCCTCCACTTT.

The rearrangement joins TRBV25-1 to TRBJ1-3, with D possibly TRBD1 on 6 matching bases. This CDR3 has 13 amino acids. CDR1 and CDR2 (germline): MGHDK, SYGVNS. Trimming shortened V by 1 base and J by 7 bases, and 8 bases separated the two germline ends. DNA of the CDR3: TGTGCCAGCAGTGAATCCGGACAGAACACCATATATTTT. Protein: CASSESGQNTIYF.

The chain couples TRBV18 to TRBJ2-2; 9 bases are a match to TRBD1. The CDR3 totals 13 residues. The ends lost 10 bases at V and 6 bases at J; junction bases unmatched: 6. Germline CDR1 KGHSH, CDR2 LQKENI. The CDR3: CANKGQGAGELFF. Written as DNA, the CDR3 is TGTGCCAACAAGGGACAGGGAGCCGGGGAGCTGTTTTTT.

The rearrangement joins TRBV10-3 to TRBJ2-7; D is perhaps TRBD2 (6 bases). The CDR3 extends over 17 amino acids. The V end was cut by 8 bases, the J end by 0 bases, with 23 bases between. Per the germline V gene, CDR1 is ENHRY and CDR2 is SYGVKD. DNA of the CDR3: TGTGCCATCGCGGGGCCCAATAGCGGTTTTAGCTCCTACGAGCAGTACTTC. It codes for CAIAGPNSGFSSYEQYF.

This clone has only one observation. The rearrangement links TRBV10-2 to TRBJ1-4, with D uncertain. This CDR3 spans 13 amino acids. The V and J ends lost 8 bases and 3 bases respectively, with 10 bases between them. Germline V gene data show CDR1 as WSHSY and CDR2 as SAAADI. The CDR3 DNA is TGCGCCAGCCAAGGGTTACCTAATGAAAAACTGTTTTTT. Translating it yields CASQGLPNEKLFF.

With respect to this clone: Distinct nucleotide sequences in the sample also encode this CDR3. The chain couples TRBV6-6 to TRBJ1-6; unclear D gene. V was cut by 2 bases and J by 7 bases, with 6 bases left in between. Germline CDR1 and CDR2: MNHNY and SVGAGI (reference sequence). The CDR3 extends over 13 amino acids. This CDR3 reads CASSYSSNSPLHF. In DNA form, the CDR3 reads TGTGCCAGCAGTTACAGTTCCAATTCACCCCTCCACTTT.

The rearrangement uses TRBV6-4 and TRBJ1-1; no clear D gene. Between the trimmed V and J ends, which lost 5 bases and 4 bases, there was a span of 11 bases. The CDR3 sequence is 13 residues long. Germline CDR1 and CDR2: MRHNA and SNTAGT. CDR3 sequence (DNA): TGTGCCAGCAGTCAGAGGCTCGGCACTGAAGCTTTCTTT. As protein: CASSQRLGTEAFF.

The chain links TRBV5-4 to TRBJ1-2; weak D call: TRBD1 (5 bases). The CDR3 is 13 amino acids. The ends were cut back, 2 bases at V and 3 bases at J, with 8 bases in the middle. Germline lookup yields CDR1 SGHNT and CDR2 YYREEE (reference sequence). The CDR3 DNA reads TGTGCCAGCAGCTTCGCAGGGCACTATGGCTACACCTTC. Translation: CASSFAGHYGYTF.

The chain links TRBV7-9 to TRBJ1-2; 11 positions match TRBD1. There are 16 residues in the CDR3. V was clipped by 7 bases and J by 3 bases; unmatched bases: 10. CDR1 and CDR2 (germline): SEHNR, FQNEAQ (reference sequence). CDR3 loop: CASTWTGGDPYYGYTF. The CDR3 DNA reads as TGTGCCAGCACCTGGACAGGGGGCGATCCCTACTATGGCTACACCTTC.

This chain uses TRBV19 with TRBJ1-6; D gene ambiguous. V was cut by 3 bases and J by 10 bases, with 10 bases left in between. This CDR3 spans 13 amino acids. Germline V gives CDR1 LNHDA, CDR2 SQIVND (reference sequence). The CDR3 coding sequence is TGTGCCAGTAGTATTGATGGCGGGTCACCCCTCCACTTT. Translating it yields CASSIDGGSPLHF.

The chain employs TRBV28 and TRBJ2-4; possible D gene TRBD2, 5 bases. V lost 3 bases and J 6 bases, leaving 12 bases between the germline ends. Germline V gene lookup returns CDR1 MDHEN and CDR2 SYDVKM. This CDR3 spans 14 amino acids. CDR3 region: CASSLADFGNIQYF. The CDR3, as DNA: TGTGCCAGCAGTTTGGCGGACTTTGGAAACATTCAGTACTTC.